A single TCR beta chain is shown here with its context. In the original processing: Using reference gene primer amplification, nucleated cell counts were estimated. Some clones are missing from TCRdb's copy, which holds only in-frame ones; the method was immunoSEQ multiplex PCR. For V, J and clone size, that table is used; D and trimming come from the DNA. The sample has tens of thousands of clones, about 93% seen once; the top ten hold approximately 2.6%. These data belong to a study of blood T cell repertoires in COVID-19. About the study: Samples came from the United States, Italy and Spain, spanning acute and convalescent COVID-19. The analysed material was cDNA or gDNA that came from T cells, B-cell-depleted T cells, or PBMCs.

CDR1 is SEHNR, CDR2 FQNEAQ, per germline (reference sequence). V lost 5 bases to trimming and J lost 4 bases; unmatched junction nucleotides: 6. This CDR3 is 14 amino acids long. What was sequenced was peripheral blood. This TCR was recovered from a man between 65 and 80 years old with active COVID-19. The chain is built from TRBV7-9 and TRBJ2-7, with 9 bases identical to TRBD1. The chain's CDR3 is CASSEGTGRYEQYV. The CDR3 DNA reads as TGTGCCAGCAGCGAAGGGACAGGGCGTTACGAGCAGTACGTC.